The 10 T cell receptor beta chains reported below all come from one sample, sequenced in a study of cytomegalovirus exposure and HLA in healthy donors. In the PCR, 60 Vbeta and 13 Jbeta primers were used. Profiled with immunoSEQ multiplex PCR; TCRdb holds only in-frame clones, not every one. The sample has some 130,000 clones, more than 75% seen once. Material for sequencing was PBMCs. The receptors derive from a man between 25 and 39 years old in good health and CMV-seronegative.

This chain uses TRBV30 with TRBJ2-7, with 12 bases fitting TRBD2. The CDR3 runs to 15 residues. J lost 6 bases, V lost 0 bases, and 6 bases had no gene match. Germline lookup yields CDR1 GTSNPN and CDR2 SVGIG (reference sequence). CDR3 in amino acids: CAWSVLAGGQGEQYF. Written as DNA, the CDR3 is TGTGCCTGGAGTGTACTAGCGGGAGGTCAGGGCGAGCAGTACTTC.

The chain employs TRBV19 and TRBJ1-1; D might be TRBD1 (5 bases). From germline, CDR1 is LNHDA and CDR2 SQIVND (reference sequence). The V and J ends lost 6 bases and 0 bases respectively, with 14 bases between them. This CDR3 is 15 amino acids long. CDR3 sequence: CASSWGEGLNTEAFF. The CDR3 DNA reads TGTGCCAGTAGCTGGGGGGAGGGGCTGAACACTGAAGCTTTCTTT.

J is TRBJ1-5 and V is TRBV7-2, with 9 nucleotides matching TRBD1. CDR1 SGHTA and CDR2 FQGNSA come from the germline V gene. This CDR3 has 17 residues. After removal of 5 bases from V and 0 bases from J, the junction contained 8 bases not matched to a gene. CDR3 loop: CASSLGQGLHSNQPQHF. The CDR3 nucleotides read TGTGCCAGCAGCCTAGGACAGGGGTTGCATAGCAATCAGCCCCAGCATTTT.

This chain connects TRBV28 to TRBJ1-5, with D possibly being TRBD1 (5 bases). The CDR3 is 12 amino acids. CDR1 and CDR2 from the germline V gene are MDHEN and SYDVKM. Trimming took 4 bases from V and 5 from J, leaving 6 bases between them. CDR3 DNA: TGTGCCAGCAGTTCGACAGATCAGCCCCAGCATTTT. Protein sequence: CASSSTDQPQHF.

The rearrangement links TRBV28 to TRBJ2-7, with TRBD2 matching 8 bases. The germline CDR1 and CDR2 sequences are MDHEN and SYDVKM. This CDR3 spans 17 amino acids. V shed 6 bases and J 4 bases; nucleotides not matched to a gene: 17. CDR3 protein: CASSFSLRSGTGYEQYF. The CDR3 DNA reads as TGTGCCAGCAGCTTTAGTCTCCGTAGCGGGACGGGATACGAGCAGTACTTC.

The V call is TRBV5-1, the J call TRBJ2-7; 7 nucleotides line up with TRBD1. CDR1 and CDR2 from the germline V gene are SGHRS and YFSETQ. J was trimmed by 4 bases and V by 1 base; bases with no gene match: 8. This CDR3 comprises 15 residues. As DNA, the CDR3 is TGCGCCAGCAGCTTGTTAACAGGGGTATGGTACGAGCAGTACTTC. This gives the protein CASSLLTGVWYEQYF.

This sequence joins TRBV27 and TRBJ2-5; 10 nucleotides line up with TRBD2. The end of the DNA is better explained by TRBJ2-7, so the J call may be wrong. This CDR3 contains 14 residues. Germline assignment: CDR1 MNHEY and CDR2 SMNVEV (reference sequence). The CDR3 nucleotides are TGTGCCAGCAGTTTAGCCGGGACTAGCGACGAGCAGTACTTC. As protein: CASSLAGTSDEQYF.

This rearrangement joins TRBV15 to TRBJ2-7, with 9 bases fitting TRBD2. The CDR3 sequence is 16 residues long. With 0 bases clipped from V and 5 bases from J, the junction kept 8 bases outside the gene matches. From germline, CDR1 is LNHNV and CDR2 YYDKDF (reference sequence). Here the CDR3 DNA reads TGTGCCACCAGCAGAGATAGGGCTAGCGGGAAAAACGAGCAGTACTTC. Its protein product is CATSRDRASGKNEQYF.

The rearrangement joins TRBV29-1 to TRBJ2-6; TRBD1 aligns across 8 bases. The germline V gene has CDR1 SQVTM and CDR2 ANQGSEA. This CDR3 is built from 14 residues. The V and J ends lost 6 bases and 3 bases, in that order; junction bases with no gene match: 4. The CDR3 DNA is TGCAGCGTACGACAGGGGAGTGGGGCCAACGTCCTGACTTTC. Protein: CSVRQGSGANVLTF.

The gene calls are TRBV25-1 and TRBJ1-4; tentatively, D is TRBD1 (6 bases). V was clipped by 5 bases and J by 8 bases, with 12 bases between them. CDR3 length equals 13 residues. CDR1 is MGHDK and CDR2 is SYGVNS in the germline V gene. The CDR3 loop reads CASSSGAREKLFF. In nucleotides, the CDR3 is TGTGCCAGCAGTTCAGGGGCAAGGGAAAAACTGTTTTTT.